The clone carrying this TCR beta chain was recorded a few times. Germline CDR1 reads SQVTM; CDR2 reads ANQGSEA. CDR3 length equals 15 residues. Trimming cost V 6 bases and J 0 bases, with 15 bases left between them. These data come from a study of blood T cell repertoires in COVID-19. Study context: Italy, Spain and the United States were the sources of the convalescent and acute COVID-19 samples.

TCRdb keeps only in-frame clones here, not all; method: immunoSEQ multiplex PCR. The sample includes about 210,000 clones, 81% seen only once; the top ten take around 8.9%. Sequenced input: PBMCs or T cells enriched from blood (not recorded which). This TCR derives from a woman in her forties or fifties with acute COVID-19. The rearrangement joins TRBV29-1 to TRBJ2-4, with D possibly TRBD2 on 5 matching bases. The CDR3 loop reads CSVQREILAKNIQYF. The CDR3 DNA sequence: TGCAGCGTCCAAAGGGAGATATTAGCCAAAAACATTCAGTACTTC. Variable domain in full (rest from reference TRBV29-1 and TRBJ2-4): SAVISQKPSRDICQRGTSLTIQCQVDSQVTMMFWYRQQPGQSLTLIATANQGSEATYESGFVIDKFPISRPNLTFSTLTVSNMSPEDSSIYLCSVQREILAKNIQYFGAGTRLSVL.